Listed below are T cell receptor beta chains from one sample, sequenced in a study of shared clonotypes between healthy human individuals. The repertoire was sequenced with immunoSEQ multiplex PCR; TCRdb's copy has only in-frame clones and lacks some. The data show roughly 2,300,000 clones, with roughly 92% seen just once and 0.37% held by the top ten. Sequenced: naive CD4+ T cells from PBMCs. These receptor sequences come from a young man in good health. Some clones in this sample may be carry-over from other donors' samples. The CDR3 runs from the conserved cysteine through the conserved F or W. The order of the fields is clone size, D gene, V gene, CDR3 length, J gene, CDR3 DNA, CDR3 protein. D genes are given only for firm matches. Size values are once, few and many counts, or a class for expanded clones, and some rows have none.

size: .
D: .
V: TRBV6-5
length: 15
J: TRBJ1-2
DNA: TGTGCCAGCAGTTACGTGGGCTCCCCAGGGTATGGCTACACCTTC
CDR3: CASSYVGSPGYGYTF

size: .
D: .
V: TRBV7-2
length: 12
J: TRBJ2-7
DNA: TGTGCCAGCAGCTTAGTAGGTTACGAGCAGTACTTC
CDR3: CASSLVGYEQYF

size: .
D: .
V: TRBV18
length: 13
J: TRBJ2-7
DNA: TGTGCCAGCTCACCGACAGCGACCTACGAGCAGTACTTC
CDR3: CASSPTATYEQYF

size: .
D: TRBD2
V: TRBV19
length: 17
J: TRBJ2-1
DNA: TGTGCCAGTAGTGGATACCCTAGCGGGAGGAGTACGGATGAGCAGTTCTTC
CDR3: CASSGYPSGRSTDEQFF

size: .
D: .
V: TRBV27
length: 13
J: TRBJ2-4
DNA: TGTGCCAGCAGTTTTATTTCCAAAAACATTCAGTACTTC
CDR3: CASSFISKNIQYF

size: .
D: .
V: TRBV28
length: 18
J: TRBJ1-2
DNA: TGTGCCAGCAGTCCCCCATCTCCGTTCGGGGGGTCTAACTATGGCTACACCTTC
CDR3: CASSPPSPFGGSNYGYTF

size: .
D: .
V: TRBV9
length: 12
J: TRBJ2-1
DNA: TGTGCCAGCAGCGTAGTAGGGGTTGAGCAGTTCTTC
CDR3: CASSVVGVEQFF

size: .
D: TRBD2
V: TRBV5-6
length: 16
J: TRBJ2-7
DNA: TGTGCCAGCAGCTTAGGAGCCGGGACTAGCTTCTCGGGGCAGTACTTC
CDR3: CASSLGAGTSFSGQYF

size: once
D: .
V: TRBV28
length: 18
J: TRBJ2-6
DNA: TGTGCCAGCAGTCTCCTGGGTCGGGGCCTGGGAGGGGCCAACGTCCTGACTTTC
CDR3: CASSLLGRGLGGANVLTF

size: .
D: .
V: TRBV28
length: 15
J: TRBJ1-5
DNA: TGTGCCAGCAGTTCACCTGGACCCGGCAGTCAGCCCCAGCATTTT
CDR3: CASSSPGPGSQPQHF

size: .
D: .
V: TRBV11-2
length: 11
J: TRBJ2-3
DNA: TGTGCCAGCAGCCGGAGGGATACGCAGTATTTT
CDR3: CASSRRDTQYF

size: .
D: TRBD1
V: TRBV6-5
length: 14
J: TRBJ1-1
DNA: TGTGCCAGCAGTAACACAGGGGTGAGCACTGAAGCTTTCTTT
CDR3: CASSNTGVSTEAFF

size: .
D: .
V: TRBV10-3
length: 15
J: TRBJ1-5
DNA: TGTGCCATCAGCCCGGGGCAGGGGATAGGTCAGCCCCAGCATTTT
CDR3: CAISPGQGIGQPQHF

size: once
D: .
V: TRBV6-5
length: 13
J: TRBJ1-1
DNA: TGTGCCAGCAGTTATTTCAGAACGGCTGAAGCTTTCTTT
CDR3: CASSYFRTAEAFF

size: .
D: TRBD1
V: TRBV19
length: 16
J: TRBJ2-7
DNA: TGTGCCAGTAGTCCACCAAGGCGGACAGGGTACTACGAGCAGTACTTC
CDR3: CASSPPRRTGYYEQYF

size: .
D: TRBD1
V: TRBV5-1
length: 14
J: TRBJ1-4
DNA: TGCGCCAGCAGCATAGGGGACAGTAATGAAAAACTGTTTTTT
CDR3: CASSIGDSNEKLFF

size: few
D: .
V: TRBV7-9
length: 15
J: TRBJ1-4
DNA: TGTGCCAGCAGCAGCGGACAGACACATAATGAAAAACTGTTTTTT
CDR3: CASSSGQTHNEKLFF

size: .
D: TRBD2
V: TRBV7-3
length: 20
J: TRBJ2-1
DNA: TGTGCCAGCAGCGCCGTAAAGGGCCCGGGACTAGCGGGACCCTACAATGAGCAGTTCTTC
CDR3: CASSAVKGPGLAGPYNEQFF

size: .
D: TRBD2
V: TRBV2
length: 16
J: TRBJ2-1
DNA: TGTGCCATCGACGCAAAAACTAGCGGGAGGAACAATGAGCAGTTCTTC
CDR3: CAIDAKTSGRNNEQFF

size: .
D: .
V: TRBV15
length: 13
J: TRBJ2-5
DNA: TGTGCCACCAGCCCAGATTCCCAAGAGACCCAGTACTTC
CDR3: CATSPDSQETQYF

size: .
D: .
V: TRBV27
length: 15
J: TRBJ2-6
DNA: TGTGCCAGCAGGACTACTCGGCTTGGGGCCAACGTCCTGACTTTC
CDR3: CASRTTRLGANVLTF

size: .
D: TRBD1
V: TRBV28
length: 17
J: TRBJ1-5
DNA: TGTGCCAGCGTTCGACCCGGGACAGCCTATAGCAATCAGCCCCAGCATTTT
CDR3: CASVRPGTAYSNQPQHF

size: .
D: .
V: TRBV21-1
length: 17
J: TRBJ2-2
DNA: TGTGCCAGCAGCAAAGGTTCGACTAGCGGGAGACCCGGGGAGCTGTTTTTT
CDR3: CASSKGSTSGRPGELFF

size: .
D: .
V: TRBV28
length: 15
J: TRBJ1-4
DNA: TGTGCCAGCAGTTTTGCGGGGGGTGGTTCTGAAAAACTGTTTTTT
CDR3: CASSFAGGGSEKLFF

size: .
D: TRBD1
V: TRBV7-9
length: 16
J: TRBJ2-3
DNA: TGTGCCAGCAGCTTAGGAGGACAGGGGGTTTCAGATACGCAGTATTTT
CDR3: CASSLGGQGVSDTQYF

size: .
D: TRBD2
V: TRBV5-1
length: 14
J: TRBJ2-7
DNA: TGCGCCAGCAGCTTGGTTTTAGCGGGTACCGAGCAGTACTTC
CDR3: CASSLVLAGTEQYF

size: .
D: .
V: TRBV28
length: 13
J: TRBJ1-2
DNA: TGTGCCAGCAGTTTTGGGGGCGGGTATGGCTACACCTTC
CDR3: CASSFGGGYGYTF

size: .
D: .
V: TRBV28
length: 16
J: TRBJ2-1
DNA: TGTGCCAGCAGTTTGATCGGGGCCAGCTCCTACAATGAGCAGTTCTTC
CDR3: CASSLIGASSYNEQFF

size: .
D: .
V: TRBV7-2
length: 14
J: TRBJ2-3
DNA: TGTGCCAGCAGCGTTGGGGGGACCACAGATACGCAGTATTTT
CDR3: CASSVGGTTDTQYF

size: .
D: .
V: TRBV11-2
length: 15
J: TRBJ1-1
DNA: TGTGCCAGCAGCTTAGGAGTGGGGGAGCTCACTGAAGCTTTCTTT
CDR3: CASSLGVGELTEAFF

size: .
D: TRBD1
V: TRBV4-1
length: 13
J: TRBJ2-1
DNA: TGCGCCAGCAGCCAAGGCCGAGACAGGGCACAGTTCTTC
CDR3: CASSQGRDRAQFF

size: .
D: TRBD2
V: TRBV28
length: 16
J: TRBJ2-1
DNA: TGTGCCAGCCATGGACTAGCGGCCTTCTCCTACAATGAGCAGTTCTTC
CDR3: CASHGLAAFSYNEQFF

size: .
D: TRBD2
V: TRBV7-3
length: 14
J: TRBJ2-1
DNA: TGTGCCAGCAGCGTAGGGACTAGCTACAATGAGCAGTTCTTC
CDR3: CASSVGTSYNEQFF

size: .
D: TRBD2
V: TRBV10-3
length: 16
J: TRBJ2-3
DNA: TGTGCCATCAGTGAGACTAGCGGGAGGGACACAGATACGCAGTATTTT
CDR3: CAISETSGRDTDTQYF

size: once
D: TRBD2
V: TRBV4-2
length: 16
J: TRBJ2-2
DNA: TGTGCCAGCAGCCATGGGACTAGCGACTACACCGGGGAGCTGTTTTTT
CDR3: CASSHGTSDYTGELFF

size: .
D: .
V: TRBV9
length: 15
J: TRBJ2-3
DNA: TGTGCCAGCAGCGTAGAAGGGGGAAAGGGGGGTACGCAGTATTTT
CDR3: CASSVEGGKGGTQYF

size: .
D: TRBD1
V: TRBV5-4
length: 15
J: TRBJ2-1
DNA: TGTGCCAGCAGCTTAGGACAGGGCTCCTACAATGAGCAGTTCTTC
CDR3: CASSLGQGSYNEQFF

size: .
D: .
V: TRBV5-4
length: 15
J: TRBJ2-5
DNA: TGTGCCAGCAGGACTTCGACAGGAACACAAGAGACCCAGTACTTC
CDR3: CASRTSTGTQETQYF

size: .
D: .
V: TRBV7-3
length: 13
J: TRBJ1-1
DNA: TGTGCCAGCAGCTTCAAAATGGGCACTGAAGCTTTCTTT
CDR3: CASSFKMGTEAFF

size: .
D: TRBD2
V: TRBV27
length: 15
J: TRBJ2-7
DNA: TGTGCCAGCAGTCGAGCTAGCGGGAGCGTCCACGAGCAGTACTTC
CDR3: CASSRASGSVHEQYF

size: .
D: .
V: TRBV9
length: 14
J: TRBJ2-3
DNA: TGTGCCAGCAGCGTAGAGGGGGCGGGAGGTACGCAGTATTTT
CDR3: CASSVEGAGGTQYF

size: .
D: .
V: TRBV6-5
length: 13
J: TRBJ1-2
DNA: TGTGCCAGCACCCCCGGGAGGGGCGGTGGCTACACCTTC
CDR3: CASTPGRGGGYTF

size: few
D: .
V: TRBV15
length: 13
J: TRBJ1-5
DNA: TGTGCCACCAGCATCCTCCAAGGTCAGCCCCAGCATTTT
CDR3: CATSILQGQPQHF

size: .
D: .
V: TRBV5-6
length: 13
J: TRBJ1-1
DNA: TGTGCCAGCAGCTTGTATGGGGGGCGTGAAGCTTTCTTT
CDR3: CASSLYGGREAFF

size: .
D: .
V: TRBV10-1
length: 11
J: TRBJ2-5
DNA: TGCGCCAGCAGAACAAGGGAGACCCAGTACTTC
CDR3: CASRTRETQYF

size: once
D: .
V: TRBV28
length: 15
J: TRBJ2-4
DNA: TGTGCCAGCAGCCGGTGGGAAGGAGCCAAAAACATTCAGTACTTC
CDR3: CASSRWEGAKNIQYF

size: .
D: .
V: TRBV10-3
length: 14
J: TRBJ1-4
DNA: TGTGCCATCAGAATGGACGGAGCTAATGAAAAACTGTTTTTT
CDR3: CAIRMDGANEKLFF

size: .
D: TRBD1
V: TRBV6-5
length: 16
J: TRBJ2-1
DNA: TGTGCCAGCAGTTACGCGTGGGACAGGGGAGGGGATGAGCAGTTCTTC
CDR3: CASSYAWDRGGDEQFF

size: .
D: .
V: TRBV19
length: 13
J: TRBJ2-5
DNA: TGTGCCAGTAGTATGGGGGTGCGGGAGACCCAGTACTTC
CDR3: CASSMGVRETQYF

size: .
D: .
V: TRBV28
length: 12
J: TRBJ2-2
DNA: TGTGCCAGCAGTTTCTACCCCGGGGAGCTGTTTTTT
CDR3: CASSFYPGELFF

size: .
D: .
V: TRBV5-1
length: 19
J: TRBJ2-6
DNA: TGCGCCAGCAGCTTGAATAGGCCAGACCACCTGTCTGGGGCCAACGTCCTGACTTTC
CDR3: CASSLNRPDHLSGANVLTF

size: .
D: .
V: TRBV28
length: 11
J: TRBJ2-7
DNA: TGTGCCAGCAGTTCGTCAACGAAGCAGTACTTC
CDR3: CASSSSTKQYF

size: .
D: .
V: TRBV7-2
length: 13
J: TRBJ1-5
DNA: TGTGCCAGCAGCCCTTGGGTCAATCAGCCCCAGCATTTT
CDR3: CASSPWVNQPQHF